This TCR beta chain is drawn from a study of preoperative IRX-2 immunotherapy in early breast cancer. The protocol was immunoSEQ multiplex PCR, while the TCRdb copy is restricted to in-frame clones and leaves out a portion. The data contain about 19,000 clones, around four fifths of them singletons. Germline assignment: CDR1 ENHRY and CDR2 SYGVKD. CDR3 length: 19 residues. The ends lost 0 bases at V and 0 bases at J; junction bases unmatched: 12. The treatment was: preoperative locoregional IRX-2 cytokine immunotherapy. Preoperative locoregional IRX-2 cytokine immunotherapy was tested in the phase Ib source study.

Sequences were derived from lymph node tissue, sampled after IRX-2 immunotherapy. This TCR derives from a human donor with breast cancer. The V call is TRBV10-3, the J call TRBJ1-2; 8 bases align to TRBD1. This CDR3 is CAISESGEDRAGSNYGYTF. As DNA, the CDR3 is TGTGCCATCAGTGAGTCAGGGGAGGACAGGGCGGGATCTAACTATGGCTACACCTTC.